A single sample gave rise to the 21 T cell receptor beta chains below, sequenced in a study of T cells in Graves' hyperthyroidism and ophthalmopathy. What was amplified from RNA transcripts were TCR beta CDR3 regions. RT-PCR in the first round (using the HTBI primer set) targeted the TCR CDR3. A single record per CDR3 protein comes from TCRdb applying MiXCR to the multiplex PCR reads. Of about 420,000 distinct CDR3 sequences listed, roughly 14% are singletons. Sequenced sample: blood. These receptors all stem from a woman aged 18-29 years with Graves' hyperthyroidism.

A word on this clonotype: Given a much more abundant clone one base away, this may be a read error. A read error is likely, as this CDR3 ends without the conserved phenylalanine or tryptophan. The chain carries TRBV4-1 and TRBJ2-5; perhaps TRBD2 as D (5 bases). Trimming shortened V by 1 base and J by 0 bases, and 12 bases separated the two germline ends. CDR3 size: 16 residues. The germline CDR1 and CDR2 sequences are MGHRA and YSYEKL. CDR3 bases: TGCGCCAGCAGCCAAGTGAACGCGGGTGACCAAGAGACCCAGTACCTC. This translates into CASSQVNAGDQETQYL.

This clonotype was recorded at least ten times. The rearrangement uses TRBV20-1 and TRBJ2-3; 11 positions agree with TRBD1. CDR3 length: 15 amino acids. Per the germline V gene, CDR1 is DFQATT and CDR2 is SNEGSKA (reference sequence). The junction had 6 bases not matched to a gene; V was cut back by 5 bases and J by 2 bases. CDR3: CSAAGTGGFTDTQYF. The CDR3 DNA reads TGCAGTGCTGCCGGGACAGGGGGTTTCACAGATACGCAGTATTTT.

This clonotype was recorded at least ten times. The rearrangement uses TRBV18 and TRBJ2-1, with 10 bases that match TRBD2. Germline V gene data show CDR1 as KGHSH and CDR2 as LQKENI. The ends lost 6 bases at V and 7 bases at J; junction bases unmatched: 9. CDR3 size: 15 residues. DNA for the CDR3: TGTGCCAGCTCCCCCGGAAGCGGGAGGGCGAATGAGCAGTTCTTC. This codes for CASSPGSGRANEQFF.

The chain is built from TRBV3-1 and TRBJ1-6; 7 bases map to TRBD1. The CDR3 runs 15 residues. V was clipped by 3 bases and J by 9 bases; unmatched bases: 8. In germline, CDR1 is LGHDT, CDR2 YNNKEL (reference sequence). CDR3 in amino acids: CASSQTDRRGSPLHF. Here the CDR3 DNA reads TGTGCCAGCAGCCAGACGGACAGGAGAGGTTCACCCCTCCACTTT.

This clonotype has a count of ten or more. This chain links TRBV20-1 with TRBJ2-3; TRBD1 or TRBD2 may be the D gene (5 bases each). CDR1 is DFQATT and CDR2 is SNEGSKA in the germline V gene (reference sequence). Trimming removed 6 bases at V and 0 bases at J, with 16 bases between. The CDR3 consists of 15 residues. The CDR3 loop reads CSARSPGRSTDTQYF. The CDR3 DNA reads as TGCAGTGCGCGAAGTCCGGGACGTAGCACAGATACGCAGTATTTT.

This clonotype came up many times. DNA for the CDR3: TGTGCCAGCAGCCTGAGCCCGACTAGCGGGGGGGCTAGGGATACGCAGTATTTT. Translation gives CASSLSPTSGGARDTQYF. The chain links TRBV9 to TRBJ2-3; TRBD2 aligns across 14 bases. Germline loops: CDR1 SGDLS, CDR2 YYNGEE. V was pared by 4 bases and J by 6 bases, with 13 bases of the junction left unmatched. The CDR3 contains 18 residues.

Many counts were recorded for this clonotype. V gene TRBV4-1 combines with J gene TRBJ2-5, with 9 positions matching TRBD2. Losses at the gene ends were 3 bases for V and 2 bases for J; bases not matched to a gene: 7. Germline V lookup: CDR1 MGHRA, CDR2 YSYEKL. The CDR3 contains 16 residues. Here the CDR3 reads CASSHSGGPRQETQYF. Here the CDR3 DNA reads TGCGCCAGCAGCCATAGCGGGGGCCCCAGGCAAGAGACCCAGTACTTC.

Ten or more counts support this clonotype. The rearrangement uses TRBV7-6 and TRBJ2-7, with unresolved D. Trimming pared 1 base from V and 4 bases from J, leaving 17 bases between. Germline lookup yields CDR1 SGHVS and CDR2 FNYEAQ. This CDR3 spans 16 amino acids. Here the CDR3 DNA reads TGTGCCAGCAGCTTAGAGTCTTCCCGGCGCCCATACGAGCAGTACTTC. This translates into CASSLESSRRPYEQYF.

This clonotype was seen repeatedly, ten times or more. The V and J genes are TRBV6-1 and TRBJ2-7; 8 nucleotides agree with TRBD2. With 6 bases clipped from V and 2 bases from J, the junction kept 3 bases outside the gene matches. CDR3 length equals 13 residues. The V gene's germline CDR1 is MNHNS and CDR2 SASEGT. The CDR3 spells CASRAGVAYEQYF. The CDR3 DNA follows: TGTGCCAGCAGAGCGGGGGTAGCCTACGAGCAGTACTTC.

This clonotype was seen ten or more times. The chain has TRBV25-1 and TRBJ1-1, with D unresolved. CDR3 size: 14 residues. Deletions cut 5 bases from V and 6 bases from J, with 16 bases between. In germline, CDR1 is MGHDK, CDR2 SYGVNS. In nucleotides, the CDR3 is TGTGCCAGCAGTCCCTGGGCCGGTTTACCTGAAGCTTTCTTT. Protein sequence: CASSPWAGLPEAFF.

Ten or more counts support this clonotype. V usage is TRBV7-8 and J usage is TRBJ1-2; 7 bases align to TRBD1. Germline CDR1 SGHVS, CDR2 FQNEAQ. The CDR3 is made up of 14 amino acids. With 4 bases clipped from V and 4 bases from J, the junction kept 6 bases outside the gene matches. The CDR3, as DNA: TGTGCCAGCAGCTCGGACAGGCCGTTCTATGGCTACACCTTC. Translating gives CASSSDRPFYGYTF.

The chain couples TRBV9 to TRBJ1-6, with D tentatively TRBD1 (6 bases). Germline V CDR1 and CDR2: SGDLS, YYNGEE. Trimming took 4 bases from V and 0 from J, leaving 14 bases between them. This CDR3 comprises 17 residues. The CDR3 bases are TGTGCCAGCAGCCCGCAACTAGGGGGCTCCTATAATTCACCCCTCCACTTT. Translated: CASSPQLGGSYNSPLHF.

The chain uses TRBV24-1 and TRBJ2-2; D may be TRBD1 (5 bases). The CDR3 sequence is 14 residues long. V gave up 6 bases and J gave up 1 base, with 8 bases separating them. The V gene's germline CDR1 is KGHDR and CDR2 SFDVKD. The CDR3 region is CATSTDRNTGELFF. DNA for the CDR3: TGTGCCACCAGTACTGACAGGAACACCGGGGAGCTGTTTTTT.

This clonotype has a count of ten or more. DNA of the CDR3: TGTGCCAGCAGCTTACGACGGCAGGGACCCGAGCAGTACTTC. Protein: CASSLRRQGPEQYF. The chain recombines TRBV7-8 with TRBJ2-7; possibly TRBD1 or TRBD2 for D (5 bases each). The V and J ends lost 2 bases and 6 bases respectively, with 14 bases between them. Germline V gene sequence: CDR1 SGHVS, CDR2 FQNEAQ. The CDR3 totals 14 residues. The full variable domain, with the rest looked up from reference TRBV7-8 and TRBJ2-7, is GAGVSQSPRYKVAKRGQDVALRCDPISGHVSLFWYQQALGQGPEFLTYFQNEAQLDKSGLPSDRFFAERPEGSVSTLKIQRTQQEDSAVYLCASSLRRQGPEQYFGPGTRLTVT.

The sample holds many counts of this clonotype. The chain is built from TRBV11-1 and TRBJ1-1, with TRBD1 identical over 10 bases. The CDR3 has 14 residues. Germline-derived CDR1 and CDR2 are SGHAT and FQDESV (reference sequence). With V trimmed by 7 bases and J by 3 bases, 5 bases remained unmatched. CDR3 residues: CASTEDRGDTEAFF. Here the CDR3 DNA reads TGTGCCAGCACCGAGGACAGGGGGGACACTGAAGCTTTCTTT.

This clonotype was counted between two and nine times. The genes are TRBV19 and TRBJ1-2; D is unresolved. Germline loops: CDR1 LNHDA, CDR2 SQIVND (reference sequence). CDR3 length: 14 residues. V lost 3 bases to trimming and J lost 2 bases, with 10 bases between them. CDR3 sequence (DNA): TGTGCCAGTAGTATTGTCGGACCCAACTATGGCTACACCTTC. Its protein product is CASSIVGPNYGYTF.

The rearrangement uses TRBV9 and TRBJ2-3, with D unclear. The CDR3 is 14 residues long. Trimming removed 0 bases from V and 2 bases from J, with 7 bases in between. Germline V lookup: CDR1 SGDLS, CDR2 YYNGEE. Written as DNA, the CDR3 is TGTGCCAGCAGCGTAGAAGGGTTCACAGATACGCAGTATTTT. Translating it yields CASSVEGFTDTQYF.

This clonotype was counted ten times or more. This chain links TRBV12-3 or TRBV12-4 with TRBJ1-4, with a weak D call TRBD1 (6 bases). The CDR3 sequence is 19 residues long. With 5 bases removed from V and 0 bases from J, the gap between germline ends came to 22 bases. The CDR3 DNA reads TGTGCCAGCAGTCCTAGACAGGACTCGTTAGTTGCAACTAATGAAAAACTGTTTTTT. As protein: CASSPRQDSLVATNEKLFF.

This clonotype appeared many times. V usage is TRBV28 and J usage is TRBJ1-5; D remains unclear. Germline CDR1 is MDHEN and CDR2 is SYDVKM. V lost 4 bases, J lost 2 bases, and 9 bases lay in between. The CDR3 spans 14 residues. The CDR3 DNA follows: TGTGCCAGCAGTTACGGGAGGGGCAATCAGCCCCAGCATTTT. As protein: CASSYGRGNQPQHF.

The chain carries TRBV19 and TRBJ1-4; possible D gene TRBD1, 6 bases. The germline V and J ends were trimmed by 5 bases and 3 bases, with 13 bases remaining between them. This CDR3 spans 15 amino acids. CDR1 is LNHDA, CDR2 SQIVND, per germline (reference sequence). CDR3 region: CASSSSGAANEKLFF. CDR3 nucleotide sequence: TGTGCCAGTAGTTCCTCAGGGGCGGCTAATGAAAAACTGTTTTTT.

This clonotype was found many times. This chain uses TRBV27 with TRBJ2-1; 11 positions agree with TRBD2. There are 17 residues in the CDR3. The J segment lost 0 bases and the V segment lost 4 bases, leaving 5 bases of the junction unmatched. Germline V gene data show CDR1 as MNHEY and CDR2 as SMNVEV (reference sequence). The CDR3 bases are TGTGCCAGCAGTTCTCCGGGACTAGCGGTCTCCTACAATGAGCAGTTCTTC. Translation: CASSSPGLAVSYNEQFF.